The 29 T cell receptor beta chains presented below share a single source sample, sequenced in a study of T-cell reconstitution after alpha-beta-depleted transplantation in children. The authors prepared the TCRbeta library with unique molecular identifiers. Using its own MiXCR run on the PCR reads, TCRdb lists one record per CDR3 protein. The repertoire holds 500,000 to 600,000 distinct CDR3 sequences, with 18% as singletons. Here the sequenced sample was PBMCs from the stem cell graft donor, taken from the stem cell graft. Receptors originate from a human donor who donated a stem cell graft to a child with acute lymphoblastic leukemia.

The chain uses TRBV12-3 or TRBV12-4 and TRBJ2-7, with 8 bases fitting TRBD1. The V gene end was trimmed by 7 bases and the J gene end by 3 bases; junction bases not matched to a gene: 8. CDR3 length: 14 amino acids. DNA for the CDR3: TGTGCCAGCATCCAGGACAGGGCAGGCTACGAGCAGTACTTC. As protein: CASIQDRAGYEQYF.

The rearrangement links TRBV29-1 to TRBJ2-7; 7 bases map to TRBD2. The CDR3 covers 13 residues. Germline CDR1 reads SQVTM; CDR2 reads ANQGSEA. With 5 bases clipped from V and 5 bases from J, the junction kept 9 bases outside the gene matches. The CDR3 region has the DNA TGCAGCGTTCTCGTGGGGGGGAAGGACGAGCAGTACTTC. Translation: CSVLVGGKDEQYF.

This clonotype was counted only a few times. The chain combines TRBV5-1 with TRBJ2-6; D possibly corresponds to TRBD1 (5 bases). This CDR3 comprises 15 residues. Germline V gene lookup returns CDR1 SGHRS and CDR2 YFSETQ. V shed 4 bases and J shed 4 bases, with 12 bases lying between them. The CDR3, as DNA: TGCGCCAGCAGCCTAACAGGCCCCGGGGCCAACGTCCTGACTTTC. This encodes CASSLTGPGANVLTF.

This clonotype was found a few times. CDR3 bases: TGTGCCAGCAGCTTAGTTATCGGACAGGGTGTGGACGAGCAGTACTTC. It yields the protein CASSLVIGQGVDEQYF. The chain joins TRBV7-9 to TRBJ2-7; 8 nucleotides align to TRBD1. The junction had 10 bases not matched to a gene; V was cut back by 1 base and J by 5 bases. Germline loops: CDR1 SEHNR, CDR2 FQNEAQ (reference sequence). The length of the CDR3 is 16 residues.

The CDR3 loop is CASSQLAGGNTGELFF. The CDR3 nucleotides read TGTGCCAGCAGCCAACTAGCGGGAGGGAACACCGGGGAGCTGTTTTTT. The rearrangement links TRBV5-4 to TRBJ2-2; TRBD2 agrees at 12 bases. J gave up 1 base and V 4 bases, and 2 bases lay outside the gene matches. Looked up from germline, CDR1 is SGHNT and CDR2 is YYREEE (reference sequence). This CDR3 is 16 amino acids long.

In its sample, this clonotype was seen many times. This rearrangement joins TRBV5-1 to TRBJ1-1, with 8 bases aligning to TRBD1. The germline CDR1 and CDR2 sequences are SGHRS and YFSETQ. The CDR3 is made up of 15 amino acids. V shed 4 bases, J shed 8 bases, and the junction held 13 bases outside the gene matches. In nucleotides, the CDR3 is TGCGCCAGCAGCCATTGGACAGGGAAAGACCAGGAAGCTTTCTTT. This gives the protein CASSHWTGKDQEAFF.

The chain joins TRBV30 to TRBJ2-7; D gene unclear. The germline V gene encodes CDR1 GTSNPN and CDR2 SVGIG (reference sequence). Trimming left V 0 bases short and J 4 bases short, with 4 bases between. The CDR3 totals 11 residues. The DNA for the CDR3 is TGTGCCTGGAGTGTGGGATACGAGCAGTACTTC. This encodes CAWSVGYEQYF. Full variable domain (rest looked up from reference TRBV30 and TRBJ2-7): SQTIHQWPATLVQPVGSPLSLECTVEGTSNPNLYWYRQAAGRGLQLLFYSVGIGQISSEVPQNLSASRPQDRQFILSSKKLLLSDSGFYLCAWSVGYEQYFGPGTRLTVT.

The chain employs TRBV5-1 and TRBJ1-1; unclear D gene. Per germline, CDR1 SGHRS and CDR2 YFSETQ. CDR3 length equals 15 residues. Trimming took off 4 bases at V and 0 bases at J, with 13 bases between the two ends. CDR3 loop: CASSPSASVNTEAFF. The CDR3 DNA sequence: TGCGCCAGCAGCCCTTCGGCGTCGGTGAACACTGAAGCTTTCTTT.

The chain uses TRBV7-7 and TRBJ1-4; perhaps TRBD1 as D (6 bases). The CDR3 sequence is 15 residues long. V dropped 5 bases and J dropped 4 bases, with 14 bases sitting between them. Germline CDR1 reads SSHAT; CDR2 reads FNYEAQ (reference sequence). The CDR3: CASSLSGTHNEKLFF. In DNA, the CDR3 is TGTGCCAGCAGCCTATCCGGGACACATAATGAAAAACTGTTTTTT.

This chain joins TRBV5-1 and TRBJ1-1, with no clear D. With 5 bases removed from V and 2 bases from J, the gap between germline ends came to 7 bases. Germline-derived CDR1 and CDR2 are SGHRS and YFSETQ. The length of the CDR3 is 12 residues. CDR3 sequence: CASRQSNTEAFF. CDR3 nucleotides: TGCGCCAGCAGGCAGAGCAACACTGAAGCTTTCTTT.

The chain couples TRBV6-5 to TRBJ1-2; no clear D gene. Deletions cut 2 bases from V and 3 bases from J, with 10 bases between. From germline, CDR1 is MNHEY and CDR2 SVGAGI. The CDR3 totals 14 residues. CDR3 loop: CASSYGSSHYGYTF. As DNA, the CDR3 is TGTGCCAGCAGTTACGGCAGCAGCCACTATGGCTACACCTTC.

This clonotype has only a few counts. The chain links TRBV20-1 to TRBJ1-4, with a possible D match to TRBD1 (5 bases). V lost 0 bases and J 5 bases, leaving 10 bases between the germline ends. CDR1 DFQATT and CDR2 SNEGSKA come from the germline V gene (reference sequence). This CDR3 spans 14 amino acids. The CDR3 loop is CSARDSRGNEKLFF. The DNA for the CDR3 is TGCAGTGCTAGAGATAGTAGGGGAAATGAAAAACTGTTTTTT.

The chain carries TRBV13 and TRBJ2-7; 9 nucleotides line up with TRBD2. Looked up from germline, CDR1 is PRHDT and CDR2 is FYEKMQ (reference sequence). Trimming cost V 0 bases and J 5 bases; bases outside gene matches: 8. The CDR3 consists of 16 residues. As DNA, the CDR3 is TGTGCCAGCAGCTTAGGCGGAGCGGGAGGTATGGACGAGCAGTACTTC. Residues: CASSLGGAGGMDEQYF.

This chain uses TRBV20-1 with TRBJ2-7; D unresolved. The CDR3 is made up of 13 amino acids. Germline-derived CDR1 and CDR2 are DFQATT and SNEGSKA (reference sequence). Trimming removed 2 bases from V and 2 bases from J, with 10 bases in between. In DNA form, the CDR3 reads TGCAGTGCTAGATTGTACCTAACCTACGAGCAGTACTTC. This translates into CSARLYLTYEQYF.

This clonotype occurred a few times. J is TRBJ1-5 and V is TRBV25-1; D is undetermined. This CDR3 comprises 12 residues. CDR1 and CDR2 from the germline V gene are MGHDK and SYGVNS. V was pared by 4 bases and J by 3 bases, with 4 bases between. CDR3 sequence reads: CASSAPNQPQHF. CDR3 nucleotides: TGTGCCAGCAGTGCCCCCAATCAGCCCCAGCATTTT.

This clonotype was observed a few times. The chain employs TRBV4-1 and TRBJ2-1, with 14 positions matching TRBD2. V trimming: 0 bases; J trimming: 8 bases; junction bases outside the gene matches: 9. CDR1 MGHRA and CDR2 YSYEKL come from the germline V gene. This CDR3 is built from 18 residues. CDR3 amino acids: CASSQDGAGTSGRHEQFF. DNA of the CDR3: TGCGCCAGCAGCCAAGATGGAGCCGGGACTAGCGGGAGACATGAGCAGTTCTTC.

The chain recombines TRBV7-9 with TRBJ2-7; possible D gene TRBD2, 7 bases. The CDR3 length is 14 residues. Germline assignment: CDR1 SEHNR and CDR2 FQNEAQ (reference sequence). Trimming took off 6 bases at V and 2 bases at J, with 14 bases between the two ends. The CDR3 DNA reads as TGTGCCAGCAGAGGGGGGGACGTCACCTACGAGCAGTACTTC. Translation: CASRGGDVTYEQYF.

V usage is TRBV11-2 and J usage is TRBJ2-3, with D perhaps TRBD2 (6 bases). The germline V and J ends were trimmed by 1 base and 2 bases, with 19 bases remaining between them. The CDR3 has 18 residues. Per germline, CDR1 SGHAT and CDR2 FQNNGV. The CDR3 sequence is CASSLGVLATYFTDTQYF. Written as DNA, the CDR3 is TGTGCCAGCAGCTTAGGAGTTCTAGCGACTTACTTCACAGATACGCAGTATTTT. Filled out from reference TRBV11-2 and TRBJ2-3, the complete variable domain reads EAGVAQSPRYKIIEKRQSVAFWCNPISGHATLYWYQQILGQGPKLLIQFQNNGVVDDSQLPKDRFSAERLKGVDSTLKIQPAKLEDSAVYLCASSLGVLATYFTDTQYFGPGTRLTVL.

The chain employs TRBV12-3 or TRBV12-4 and TRBJ2-1; the D gene is possibly TRBD1 (5 bases). V lost 5 bases and J lost 5, with 10 bases in between. CDR3 length: 13 amino acids. CDR3 in amino acids: CASSLQGNNEQFF. DNA for the CDR3: TGTGCCAGCAGTCTGCAGGGTAACAATGAGCAGTTCTTC.

This clonotype was picked up a small number of times. The rearrangement joins TRBV12-3 or TRBV12-4 to TRBJ2-3; 14 nucleotides agree with TRBD2. The V segment lost 6 bases and the J segment 6 bases; nucleotides outside the gene matches: 5. The CDR3 has 15 amino acids. CDR3 nucleotide sequence: TGTGCCAGCAGCCGACTAGCGGGAGGGAGGGATACGCAGTATTTT. It specifies CASSRLAGGRDTQYF.

The chain is built from TRBV27 and TRBJ2-1; TRBD2 is a possible D gene (6 bases). Germline CDR1 MNHEY, CDR2 SMNVEV (reference sequence). The CDR3 totals 16 residues. CDR3 bases: TGTGGTGTCATGGGGCTAGCGAGCAATACCTACAATGAGCAGTTCTTC. Encoded protein: CGVMGLASNTYNEQFF.

A word on this clonotype: A much larger clone lies one base from this, so it may be a read error. CDR3 sequence: CASSQDTGKQYF. CDR3 DNA sequence: TGCGCCAGCAGCCAAGATACGGGGAAGCAGTACTTC. This sequence joins TRBV4-1 and TRBJ2-7, with D perhaps matching TRBD2 (5 bases). The CDR3 loop spans 12 amino acids. V was trimmed by 0 bases and J by 8 bases, leaving 8 bases between them. CDR1 and CDR2 (germline): MGHRA, YSYEKL.

The chain recombines TRBV9 with TRBJ2-7, with a tentative D call TRBD1 (5 bases). This CDR3 spans 16 amino acids. The ends were cut back, 3 bases at V and 2 bases at J, with 18 bases in the middle. CDR1 is SGDLS and CDR2 is YYNGEE in the germline V gene. As DNA, the CDR3 is TGTGCCAGCAGCGGGTCACAGACAGCAGGGCCCTACGAGCAGTACTTC. Protein product: CASSGSQTAGPYEQYF. The whole variable domain, filled in from reference TRBV9 and TRBJ2-7, reads DSGVTQTPKHLITATGQRVTLRCSPRSGDLSVYWYQQSLDQGLQFLIQYYNGEERAKGNILERFSAQQFPDLHSELNLSSLELGDSALYFCASSGSQTAGPYEQYFGPGTRLTVT.

The chain carries TRBV5-1 and TRBJ2-6; 9 bases are a match to TRBD1. Germline values: CDR1 SGHRS, CDR2 YFSETQ. The CDR3 spans 18 residues. After removal of 2 bases from V and 2 bases from J, the junction contained 8 bases not matched to a gene. CDR3 sequence: CASSFPGTGFTGANVLTF. CDR3 bases: TGCGCCAGCAGCTTCCCGGGGACAGGGTTTACTGGGGCCAACGTCCTGACTTTC.

This clonotype was seen a handful of times. This chain joins TRBV7-9 and TRBJ2-3; 8 bases are a match to TRBD1. The length of the CDR3 is 15 residues. J was trimmed by 2 bases and V by 6 bases; bases with no gene match: 7. In germline, CDR1 is SEHNR, CDR2 FQNEAQ (reference sequence). The CDR3 coding sequence is TGTGCCAGCAGACGTCACAGGGGGGACACAGATACGCAGTATTTT. It codes for CASRRHRGDTDTQYF. The full variable domain, rest sourced from reference TRBV7-9 and TRBJ2-3, is DTGVSQNPRHKITKRGQNVTFRCDPISEHNRLYWYRQTLGQGPEFLTYFQNEAQLEKSRLLSDRFSAERPKGSFSTLEIQRTEQGDSAMYLCASRRHRGDTDTQYFGPGTRLTVL.

In its sample, this clonotype was seen a few times. The J gene is TRBJ2-7, the V gene TRBV24-1, with no clear D. The CDR3 consists of 14 residues. V was trimmed by 2 bases and J by 2 bases, leaving 9 bases between them. In germline, CDR1 is KGHDR, CDR2 SFDVKD. The CDR3 loop reads CATSDSQPPYEQYF. The CDR3, as DNA: TGTGCCACCAGTGATTCCCAGCCACCCTACGAGCAGTACTTC.

This clonotype turned up a few times. The chain joins TRBV20-1 to TRBJ2-7, with 13 bases that match TRBD2. V lost 4 bases, J lost 7 bases, and 10 bases stayed unmatched. The CDR3 runs 15 residues. CDR1 DFQATT and CDR2 SNEGSKA come from the germline V gene (reference sequence). This CDR3 is CSATRTSGSLLEQYF. The CDR3, as DNA: TGCAGTGCTACCAGGACTAGCGGGAGCCTACTGGAGCAGTACTTC.

V and J are TRBV15 and TRBJ2-5, with 9 nucleotides matching TRBD1. The CDR3 is made up of 15 amino acids. CDR1 and CDR2 (germline): LNHNV, YYDKDF (reference sequence). V was clipped by 3 bases and J by 4 bases; unmatched bases: 6. The CDR3 DNA sequence: TGTGCCACCAGCAGCGGGACAGGGCAGAGAGAGACCCAGTACTTC. Translated: CATSSGTGQRETQYF. Variable domain in full (rest from reference TRBV15 and TRBJ2-5): DAMVIQNPRYQVTQFGKPVTLSCSQTLNHNVMYWYQQKSSQAPKLLFHYYDKDFNNEADTPDNFQSRRPNTSFCFLDIRSPGLGDTAMYLCATSSGTGQRETQYFGPGTRLLVL.

This clonotype was observed at least ten times. At one of its ends the junction is not consistent with the germline gene, which may arise from a read error. The rearrangement uses TRBV28 and TRBJ1-1; 8 bases are a match to TRBD1. The germline gives CDR1 MDHEN, CDR2 SYDVKM. The CDR3 covers 14 residues. The CDR3 DNA follows: TGTGCCAGCATTTTAGGGCCAGGGGGCTTTGAAGCTTTCTTT. Protein sequence: CASILGPGGFEAFF.